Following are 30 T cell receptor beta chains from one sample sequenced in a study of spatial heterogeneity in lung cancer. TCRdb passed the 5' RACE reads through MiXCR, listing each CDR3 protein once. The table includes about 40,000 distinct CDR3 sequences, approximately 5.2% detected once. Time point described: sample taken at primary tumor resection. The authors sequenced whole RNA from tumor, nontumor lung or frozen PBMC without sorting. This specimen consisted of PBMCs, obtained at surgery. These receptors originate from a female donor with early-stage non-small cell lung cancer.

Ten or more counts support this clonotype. The CDR3: CASSPSPLLAGELFF. The CDR3 DNA follows: TGTGCCAGCAGCCCCTCACCCCTACTAGCGGGGGAGCTGTTTTTT. The chain is built from TRBV9 and TRBJ2-2; 7 bases fit TRBD2. CDR3 length: 15 residues. Trimming at V came to 4 bases and at J to 8 bases, leaving 11 bases not matched to a gene. Germline CDR1 reads SGDLS; CDR2 reads YYNGEE.

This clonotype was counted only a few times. CDR3 sequence: CASRVGYTEAFF. In DNA, the CDR3 is TGTGCCAGCAGGGTGGGGTACACTGAAGCTTTCTTT. The chain combines TRBV11-2 with TRBJ1-1, with unresolved D. The V and J ends lost 6 bases and 3 bases respectively, with 8 bases between them. The CDR3 extends over 12 amino acids. The V gene's germline CDR1 is SGHAT and CDR2 FQNNGV.

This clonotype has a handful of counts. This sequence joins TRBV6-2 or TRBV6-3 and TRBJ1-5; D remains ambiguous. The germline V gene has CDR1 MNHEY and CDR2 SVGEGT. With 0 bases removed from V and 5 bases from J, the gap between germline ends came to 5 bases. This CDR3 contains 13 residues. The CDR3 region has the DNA TGTGCCAGCAGTTACTCAGACGATCAGCCCCAGCATTTT. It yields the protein CASSYSDDQPQHF.

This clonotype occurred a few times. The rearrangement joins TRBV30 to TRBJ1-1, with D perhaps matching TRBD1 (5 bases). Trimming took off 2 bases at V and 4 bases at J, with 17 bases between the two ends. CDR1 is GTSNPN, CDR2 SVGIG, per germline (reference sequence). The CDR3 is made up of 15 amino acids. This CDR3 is CAWSTGLTWATEAFF. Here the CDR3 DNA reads TGTGCCTGGAGTACGGGACTTACTTGGGCCACTGAAGCTTTCTTT. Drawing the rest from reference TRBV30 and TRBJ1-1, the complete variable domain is SQTIHQWPATLVQPVGSPLSLECTVEGTSNPNLYWYRQAAGRGLQLLFYSVGIGQISSEVPQNLSASRPQDRQFILSSKKLLLSDSGFYLCAWSTGLTWATEAFFGQGTRLTVV.

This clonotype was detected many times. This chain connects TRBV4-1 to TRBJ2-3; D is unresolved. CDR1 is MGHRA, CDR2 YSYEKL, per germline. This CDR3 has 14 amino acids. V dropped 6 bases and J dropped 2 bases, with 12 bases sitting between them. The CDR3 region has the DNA TGCGCCAGCAGATGGGCGCCGGACACAGATACGCAGTATTTT. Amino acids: CASRWAPDTDTQYF.

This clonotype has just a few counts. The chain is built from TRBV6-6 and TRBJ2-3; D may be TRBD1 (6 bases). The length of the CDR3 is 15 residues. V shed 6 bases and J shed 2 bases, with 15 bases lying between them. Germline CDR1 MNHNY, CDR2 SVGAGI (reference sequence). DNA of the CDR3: TGTGCCAGCAGCCCCCGGGACAACCCCACAGATACGCAGTATTTT. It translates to CASSPRDNPTDTQYF.

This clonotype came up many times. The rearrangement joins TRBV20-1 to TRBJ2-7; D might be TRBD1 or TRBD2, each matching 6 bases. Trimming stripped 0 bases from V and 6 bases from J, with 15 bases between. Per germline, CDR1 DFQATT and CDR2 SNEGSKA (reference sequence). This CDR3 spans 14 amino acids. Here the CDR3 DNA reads TGCAGTGCTAGAGATCCTGGGGGGCCGGGCGAGCAGTACTTC. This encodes CSARDPGGPGEQYF.

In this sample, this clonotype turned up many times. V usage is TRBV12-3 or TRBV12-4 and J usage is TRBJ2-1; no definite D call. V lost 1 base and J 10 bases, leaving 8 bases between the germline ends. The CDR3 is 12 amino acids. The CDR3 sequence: CASSLEGPEQFF. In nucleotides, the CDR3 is TGTGCCAGCAGTTTAGAGGGCCCGGAGCAGTTCTTC.

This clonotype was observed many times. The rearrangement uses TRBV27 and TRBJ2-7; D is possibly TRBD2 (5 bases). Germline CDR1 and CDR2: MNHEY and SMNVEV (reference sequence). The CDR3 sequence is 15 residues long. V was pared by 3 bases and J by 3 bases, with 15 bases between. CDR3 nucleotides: TGTGCCAGCAGTTTTTCGTCGGGATTTGGCTACGAGCAGTACTTC. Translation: CASSFSSGFGYEQYF.

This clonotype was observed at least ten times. DNA for the CDR3: TGCGCCAGCGGGTCCTACGAGCAGTACTTC. This gives the protein CASGSYEQYF. The rearrangement uses TRBV4-1 and TRBJ2-7; D gene unclear. CDR3 length: 10 residues. The V gene's germline CDR1 is MGHRA and CDR2 YSYEKL. V lost 8 bases and J 1 base, leaving 3 bases between the germline ends.

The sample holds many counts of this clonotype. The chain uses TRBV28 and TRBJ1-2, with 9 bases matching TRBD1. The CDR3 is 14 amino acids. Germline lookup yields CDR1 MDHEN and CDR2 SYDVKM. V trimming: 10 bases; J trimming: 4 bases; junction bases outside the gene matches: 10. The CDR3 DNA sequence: TGTGCCACCGAAGAGGACAGGGGACGCTATGGCTACACCTTC. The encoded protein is CATEEDRGRYGYTF.

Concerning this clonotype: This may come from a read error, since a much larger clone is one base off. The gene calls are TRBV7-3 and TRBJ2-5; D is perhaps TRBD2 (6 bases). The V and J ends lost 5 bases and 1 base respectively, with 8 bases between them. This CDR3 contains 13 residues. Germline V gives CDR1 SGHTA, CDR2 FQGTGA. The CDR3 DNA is TGTGCCAGCAGCCGGGGGACCCAAGAGACCCAGTACTTC. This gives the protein CASSRGTQETQYF.

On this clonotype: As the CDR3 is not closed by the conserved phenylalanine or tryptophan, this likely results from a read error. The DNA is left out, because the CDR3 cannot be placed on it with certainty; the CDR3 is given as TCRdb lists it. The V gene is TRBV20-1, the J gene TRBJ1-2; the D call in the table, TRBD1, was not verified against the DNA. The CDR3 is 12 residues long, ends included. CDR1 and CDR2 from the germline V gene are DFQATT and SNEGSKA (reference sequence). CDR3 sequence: CSARSHGAPFFS.

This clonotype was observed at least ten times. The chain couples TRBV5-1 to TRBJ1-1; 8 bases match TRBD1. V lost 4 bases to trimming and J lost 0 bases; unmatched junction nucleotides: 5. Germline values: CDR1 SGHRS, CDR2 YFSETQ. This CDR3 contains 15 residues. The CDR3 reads CASSPRRGLNTEAFF. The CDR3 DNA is TGCGCCAGCAGCCCACGCAGGGGGCTGAACACTGAAGCTTTCTTT.

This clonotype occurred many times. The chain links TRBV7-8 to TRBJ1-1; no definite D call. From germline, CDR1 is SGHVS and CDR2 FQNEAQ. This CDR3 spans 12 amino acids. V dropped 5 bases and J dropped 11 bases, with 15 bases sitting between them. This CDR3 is CASSPSDGEAFF. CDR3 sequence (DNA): TGTGCCAGCAGCCCCTCTGATGGGGAGGCTTTCTTT.

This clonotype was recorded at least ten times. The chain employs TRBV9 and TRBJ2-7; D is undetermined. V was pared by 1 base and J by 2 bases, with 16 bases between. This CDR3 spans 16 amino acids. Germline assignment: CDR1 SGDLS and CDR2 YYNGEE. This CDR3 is CASSVSPTTDAYEQYF. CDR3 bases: TGTGCCAGCAGCGTAAGCCCGACCACGGATGCCTACGAGCAGTACTTC.

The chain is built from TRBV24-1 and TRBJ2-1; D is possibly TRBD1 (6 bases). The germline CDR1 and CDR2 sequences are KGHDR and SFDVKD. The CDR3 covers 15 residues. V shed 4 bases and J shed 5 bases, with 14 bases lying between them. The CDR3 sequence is CATSDPETGDNEQFF. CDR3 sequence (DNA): TGTGCCACCAGTGACCCAGAGACAGGAGACAATGAGCAGTTCTTC.

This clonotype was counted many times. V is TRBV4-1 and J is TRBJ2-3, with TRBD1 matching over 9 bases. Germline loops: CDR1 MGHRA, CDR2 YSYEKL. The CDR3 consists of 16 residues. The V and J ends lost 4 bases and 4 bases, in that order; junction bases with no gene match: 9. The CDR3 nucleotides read TGCGCCAGCAGCCTTGCCGGGACAGGGAGGGCAGATACGCAGTATTTT. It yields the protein CASSLAGTGRADTQYF.

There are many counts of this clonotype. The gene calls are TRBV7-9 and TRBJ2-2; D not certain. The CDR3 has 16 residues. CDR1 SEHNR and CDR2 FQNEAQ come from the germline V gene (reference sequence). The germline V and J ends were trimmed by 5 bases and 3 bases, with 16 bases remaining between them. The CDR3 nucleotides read TGTGCCAGCAGCCCCCCCGCCGGGTTGGACACCGGGGAGCTGTTTTTT. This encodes CASSPPAGLDTGELFF.

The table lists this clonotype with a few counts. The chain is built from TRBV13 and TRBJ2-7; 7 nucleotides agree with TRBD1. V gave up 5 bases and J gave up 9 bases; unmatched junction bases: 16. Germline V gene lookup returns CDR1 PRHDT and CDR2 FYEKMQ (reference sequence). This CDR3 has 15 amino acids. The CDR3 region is CASSSRDALRQGQYF. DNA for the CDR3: TGTGCCAGCAGCAGCCGGGACGCCCTTCGACAGGGGCAGTACTTC.

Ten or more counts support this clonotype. CDR3 DNA sequence: TGTGCCAGCAGCTTAGTGGTTATTGGGAGTCTAAGCTCTGGAAACACCATATATTTT. Its protein is CASSLVVIGSLSSGNTIYF. The V gene is TRBV7-6, the J gene TRBJ1-3; no clear D gene. V gave up 1 base and J gave up 0 bases, with 19 bases separating them. Germline V gives CDR1 SGHVS, CDR2 FNYEAQ. The CDR3 is 19 amino acids.

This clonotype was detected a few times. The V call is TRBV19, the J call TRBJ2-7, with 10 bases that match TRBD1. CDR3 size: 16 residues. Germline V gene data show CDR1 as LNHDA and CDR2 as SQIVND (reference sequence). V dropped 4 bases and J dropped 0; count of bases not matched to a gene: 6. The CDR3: CASSTRTGGSSYEQYF. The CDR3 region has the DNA TGTGCCAGTAGTACTCGGACAGGGGGAAGCTCCTACGAGCAGTACTTC. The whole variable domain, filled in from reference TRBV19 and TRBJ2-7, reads DGGITQSPKYLFRKEGQNVTLSCEQNLNHDAMYWYRQDPGQGLRLIYYSQIVNDFQKGDIAEGYSVSREKKESFPLTVTSAQKNPTAFYLCASSTRTGGSSYEQYFGPGTRLTVT.

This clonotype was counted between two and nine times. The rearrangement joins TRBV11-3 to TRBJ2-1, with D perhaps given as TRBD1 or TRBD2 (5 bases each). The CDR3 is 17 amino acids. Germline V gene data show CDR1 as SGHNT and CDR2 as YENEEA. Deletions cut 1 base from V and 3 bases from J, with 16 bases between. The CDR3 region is CASSLGLWGTDYNEQFF. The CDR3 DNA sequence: TGTGCCAGCAGCTTAGGGCTCTGGGGGACGGACTACAATGAGCAGTTCTTC.

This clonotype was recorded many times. The CDR3 nucleotides read TGTGCCTGGAGTGTAAAAGGGCAGAACACTGAAGCTTTCTTT. Amino acids: CAWSVKGQNTEAFF. The V and J genes are TRBV30 and TRBJ1-1; D gene unclear. Trimming stripped 0 bases from V and 1 base from J, with 9 bases between. Per the germline V gene, CDR1 is GTSNPN and CDR2 is SVGIG (reference sequence). This CDR3 is 14 amino acids long.

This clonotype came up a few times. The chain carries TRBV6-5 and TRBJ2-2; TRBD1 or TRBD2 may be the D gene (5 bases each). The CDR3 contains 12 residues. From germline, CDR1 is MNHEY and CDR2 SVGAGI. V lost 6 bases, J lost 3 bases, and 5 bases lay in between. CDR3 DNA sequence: TGTGCCAGCAGGGGGGACACCGGGGAGCTGTTTTTT. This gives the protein CASRGDTGELFF.

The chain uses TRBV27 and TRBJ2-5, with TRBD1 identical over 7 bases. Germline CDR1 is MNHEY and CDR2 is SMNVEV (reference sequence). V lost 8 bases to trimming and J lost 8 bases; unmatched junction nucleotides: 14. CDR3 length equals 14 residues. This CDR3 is CASGTGQTTATQYF. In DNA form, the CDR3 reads TGTGCCAGCGGGACGGGACAGACAACGGCTACCCAGTACTTC.

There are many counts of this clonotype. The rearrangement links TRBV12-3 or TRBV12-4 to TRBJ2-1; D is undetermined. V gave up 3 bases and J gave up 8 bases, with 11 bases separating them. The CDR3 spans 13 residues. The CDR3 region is CASSFPLSYEQFF. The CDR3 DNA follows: TGTGCCAGCAGTTTTCCTCTTAGCTATGAGCAGTTCTTC.

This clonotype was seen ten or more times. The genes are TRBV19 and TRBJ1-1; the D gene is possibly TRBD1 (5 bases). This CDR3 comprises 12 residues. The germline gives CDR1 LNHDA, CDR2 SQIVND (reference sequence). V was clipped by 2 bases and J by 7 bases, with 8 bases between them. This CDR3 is CASSIQGFEAFF. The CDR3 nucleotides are TGTGCCAGTAGTATACAGGGTTTTGAAGCTTTCTTT.

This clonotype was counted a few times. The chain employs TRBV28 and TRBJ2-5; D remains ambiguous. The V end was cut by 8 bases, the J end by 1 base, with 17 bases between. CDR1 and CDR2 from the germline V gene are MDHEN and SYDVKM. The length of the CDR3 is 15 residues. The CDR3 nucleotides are TGTGCCAGCCTTCCAGGAAGCACCTTCCAAGAGACCCAGTACTTC. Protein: CASLPGSTFQETQYF.

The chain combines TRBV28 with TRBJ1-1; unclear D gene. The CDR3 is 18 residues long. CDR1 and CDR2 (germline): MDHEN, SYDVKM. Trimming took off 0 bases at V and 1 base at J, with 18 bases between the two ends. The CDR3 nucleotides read TGTGCCAGCAGTTTATGGCCCCAATTCGGGGTAGGGAACACTGAAGCTTTCTTT. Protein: CASSLWPQFGVGNTEAFF.